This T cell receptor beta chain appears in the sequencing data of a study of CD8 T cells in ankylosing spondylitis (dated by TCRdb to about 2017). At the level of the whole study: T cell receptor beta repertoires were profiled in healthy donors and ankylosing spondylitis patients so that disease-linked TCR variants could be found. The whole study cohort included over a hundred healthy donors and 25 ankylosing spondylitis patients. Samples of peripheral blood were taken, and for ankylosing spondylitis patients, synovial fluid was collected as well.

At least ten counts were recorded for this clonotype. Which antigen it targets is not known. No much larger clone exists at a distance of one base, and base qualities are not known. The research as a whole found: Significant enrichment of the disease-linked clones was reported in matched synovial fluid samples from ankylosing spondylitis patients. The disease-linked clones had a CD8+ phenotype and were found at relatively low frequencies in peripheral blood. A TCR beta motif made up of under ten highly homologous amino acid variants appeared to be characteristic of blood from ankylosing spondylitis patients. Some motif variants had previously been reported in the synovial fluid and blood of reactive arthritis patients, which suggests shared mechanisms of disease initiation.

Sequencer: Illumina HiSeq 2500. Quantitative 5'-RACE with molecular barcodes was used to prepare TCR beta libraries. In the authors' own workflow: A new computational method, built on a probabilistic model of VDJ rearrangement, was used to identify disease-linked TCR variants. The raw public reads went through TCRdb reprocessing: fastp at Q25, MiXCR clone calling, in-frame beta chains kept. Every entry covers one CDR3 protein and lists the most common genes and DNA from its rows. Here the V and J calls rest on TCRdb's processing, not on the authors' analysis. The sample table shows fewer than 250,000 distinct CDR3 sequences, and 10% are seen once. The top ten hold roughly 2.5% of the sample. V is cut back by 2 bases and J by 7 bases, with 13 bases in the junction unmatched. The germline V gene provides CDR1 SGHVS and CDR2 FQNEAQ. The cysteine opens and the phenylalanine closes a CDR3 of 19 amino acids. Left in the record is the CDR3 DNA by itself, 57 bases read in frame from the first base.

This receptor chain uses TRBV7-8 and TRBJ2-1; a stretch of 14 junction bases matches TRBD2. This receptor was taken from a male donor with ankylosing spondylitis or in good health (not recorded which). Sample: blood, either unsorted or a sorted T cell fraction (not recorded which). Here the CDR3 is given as CASSLPTSGGEMRVNEQFF. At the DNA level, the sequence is TGTGCCAGCAGCTTACCGACTAGCGGGGGGGAAATGAGGGTAAATGAGCAGTTCTTC.